The following is a T cell receptor (beta chain) sequence with its context. What it binds is unknown. At one end the junction does not follow the germline gene, possibly because of a read error. The PCR contained 60 Vbeta and 13 Jbeta primers. Source study methods: Later work found about 80 million unique TCR beta chains, with 9.5 million to 14 million shared. Profiled with immunoSEQ multiplex PCR; TCRdb holds only in-frame clones, not every one. D and trimming were read from the DNA, whereas the V and J calls and clone size are those reported in that table. The sample has fewer than 25,000 clones, around 77% seen once. CDR1 is SGDLS, CDR2 YYNGEE, per germline. The CDR3 has 16 amino acids. The data originate from a study of cytomegalovirus exposure and HLA in healthy donors. Study-level points and caveats: For presence/absence analyses, sequencing depth was assumed to be roughly uniform across donors.

The sequencing sample was made of PBMCs. The clonotype comes from a man in his 60s in good health and CMV-seronegative. The chain uses TRBV9 and TRBJ2-2, with 8 bases aligning to TRBD2. The CDR3 DNA sequence: TGTGCCCGCAGCGCCGAGGGGACTAGATATCAAGAGGAGCTGTTTTTT. Its translation is CARSAEGTRYQEELFF.